The 26 T cell receptor beta chains below were found in one sample sequenced in a study of T-cell reconstitution after alpha-beta-depleted transplantation in children. This sample's TCRbeta library carried unique molecular identifier barcodes. TCRdb reprocessed the PCR reads via MiXCR and lists one record per CDR3 protein. The data hold 400,000 to 450,000 distinct CDR3 sequences, with roughly two fifths observed a single time. Specimen: PBMCs, collected before TCRalphabeta/CD19-depleted stem cell transplant. All receptors derive from a girl aged 2 to 10 with aplastic anemia, due to receive a stem cell transplant.

The J gene is TRBJ1-5, the V gene TRBV20-1; 9 nucleotides match TRBD1. Per the germline V gene, CDR1 is DFQATT and CDR2 is SNEGSKA (reference sequence). With 1 base clipped from V and 3 bases from J, the junction kept 10 bases outside the gene matches. The CDR3 spans 17 residues. In nucleotides, the CDR3 is TGCAGTGCTAGAGGTACAGGGGGCGTGAGGAACAATCAGCCCCAGCATTTT. Its translation: CSARGTGGVRNNQPQHF.

This clonotype was detected only a few times. This chain connects TRBV4-3 to TRBJ1-6; maybe TRBD1 (6 bases). Germline assignment: CDR1 LGHNA and CDR2 YSLEER. V shed 0 bases and J shed 7 bases, with 16 bases lying between them. The length of the CDR3 is 17 residues. Written as DNA, the CDR3 is TGCGCCAGCAGCCAAGACTCGGGGGCCGGGGGGAATTCACCCCTCCACTTT. This translates into CASSQDSGAGGNSPLHF.

This clonotype was seen a few times. V gene TRBV7-2 combines with J gene TRBJ2-4; the D gene is possibly TRBD1 (6 bases). Germline values: CDR1 SGHTA, CDR2 FQGNSA. Trimming cost V 3 bases and J 0 bases, with 15 bases left between them. The CDR3 totals 17 residues. CDR3 nucleotides: TGTGCCAGCAGCTTGGGCAGGGGCCCAATAGCCAAAAACATTCAGTACTTC. Protein sequence: CASSLGRGPIAKNIQYF.

The rearrangement joins TRBV7-8 to TRBJ2-3; D might be TRBD2 (6 bases). This CDR3 has 17 residues. Trimming removed 4 bases at V and 0 bases at J, with 17 bases between. Germline V lookup: CDR1 SGHVS, CDR2 FQNEAQ. CDR3 loop: CASSSARGGISTDTQYF. CDR3 sequence (DNA): TGTGCCAGCAGCTCGGCACGGGGCGGGATTAGCACAGATACGCAGTATTTT.

There are a few counts of this clonotype. The chain links TRBV18 to TRBJ2-4; a weak D match, TRBD2 (5 bases). Per germline, CDR1 KGHSH and CDR2 LQKENI. The CDR3 loop spans 15 amino acids. Trimming took 3 bases from V and 3 from J, leaving 12 bases between them. In DNA, the CDR3 is TGTGCCAGCTCACCCACGGGAAGGGACAAAAACATTCAGTACTTC. Translated: CASSPTGRDKNIQYF.

This clonotype was recorded many times. The chain links TRBV6-1 to TRBJ1-5; D is ambiguous. This CDR3 comprises 13 residues. V shed 5 bases and J shed 2 bases, with 7 bases lying between them. Germline lookup yields CDR1 MNHNS and CDR2 SASEGT. The CDR3 bases are TGTGCCAGCAGTCGGACGGGCAATCAGCCCCAGCATTTT. This translates into CASSRTGNQPQHF.

The V gene is TRBV5-6, the J gene TRBJ2-1; TRBD1 aligns across 8 bases. V gave up 5 bases and J gave up 14 bases; unmatched junction bases: 9. Germline values: CDR1 SGHDT, CDR2 YYEEEE. The CDR3 is 12 residues long. Written as DNA, the CDR3 is TGTGCCAGCAGTCTTAACGGACAGGGTGAGTTCTTC. Its protein is CASSLNGQGEFF.

This clonotype was observed at least ten times. This chain joins TRBV5-1 and TRBJ2-7; TRBD1 matches at 10 bases. This CDR3 has 14 amino acids. Germline assignment: CDR1 SGHRS and CDR2 YFSETQ. With 3 bases clipped from V and 5 bases from J, the junction kept 5 bases outside the gene matches. The CDR3 region has the DNA TGCGCCAGCAGCTCGGGACAGGGGCACGACGAGCAGTACTTC. Protein product: CASSSGQGHDEQYF.

V and J are TRBV7-2 and TRBJ1-1; weak D call: TRBD1 (6 bases). The V and J ends lost 1 base and 6 bases respectively, with 12 bases between them. From germline, CDR1 is SGHTA and CDR2 FQGNSA. The CDR3 loop spans 14 amino acids. The CDR3 bases are TGTGCCAGCAGCTTAGAATACAGGGCCGCTGAAGCTTTCTTT. It yields the protein CASSLEYRAAEAFF.

Many counts were recorded for this clonotype. This sequence joins TRBV7-9 and TRBJ1-2; D remains unclear. CDR1 is SEHNR, CDR2 FQNEAQ, per germline (reference sequence). The V gene lost 3 bases and the J gene lost 1 base, with 6 bases spanning the gap. This CDR3 contains 13 residues. CDR3 DNA: TGTGCCAGCAGCTTCGAGGGTAACTATGGCTACACCTTC. Amino acids: CASSFEGNYGYTF.

This chain connects TRBV20-1 to TRBJ2-5, with D possibly being TRBD1 or TRBD2 (6 bases each). The CDR3 is 13 residues long. Per germline, CDR1 DFQATT and CDR2 SNEGSKA (reference sequence). Between the trimmed V and J ends, which lost 2 bases and 5 bases, there was a span of 12 bases. In DNA form, the CDR3 reads TGCAGTGCTAGAAAGGGGGGCGGGGAGACCCAGTACTTC. This translates into CSARKGGGETQYF.

This clonotype occurred many times. The chain has TRBV5-1 and TRBJ2-2, with 9 bases lining up with TRBD2. Trimming at V came to 0 bases and at J to 11 bases, leaving 11 bases not matched to a gene. The V gene's germline CDR1 is SGHRS and CDR2 YFSETQ. The CDR3 is 16 residues long. The CDR3 protein is CASSLVVTSGPGELFF. The CDR3 nucleotides read TGCGCCAGCAGCTTGGTGGTGACTAGCGGTCCGGGCGAGCTGTTTTTT.

The chain links TRBV5-1 to TRBJ1-5; the D is unclear. V lost 4 bases to trimming and J lost 2 bases, with 13 bases between them. Germline loops: CDR1 SGHRS, CDR2 YFSETQ. The CDR3 totals 15 residues. CDR3 sequence: CASSPGFSGNQPQHF. The DNA for the CDR3 is TGCGCCAGCAGCCCCGGGTTTTCTGGCAATCAGCCCCAGCATTTT. The entire variable domain, with the rest obtained from reference TRBV5-1 and TRBJ1-5, is as follows: KAGVTQTPRYLIKTRGQQVTLSCSPISGHRSVSWYQQTPGQGLQFLFEYFSETQRNKGNFPGRFSGRQFSNSRSEMNVSTLELGDSALYLCASSPGFSGNQPQHFGDGTRLSIL.

In its sample, this clonotype was seen once. V and J are TRBV12-3 or TRBV12-4 and TRBJ1-1; D is possibly TRBD1 (5 bases). The CDR3 contains 14 residues. V lost 5 bases, J lost 4 bases, and 14 bases lay in between. The CDR3 spells CASSLRDGGTEAFF. The CDR3 DNA reads TGTGCCAGCAGTCTCCGGGACGGTGGCACTGAAGCTTTCTTT.

In its sample, this clonotype was seen a few times. The chain joins TRBV7-9 to TRBJ2-7; D is perhaps TRBD1 (6 bases). Germline CDR1 is SEHNR and CDR2 is FQNEAQ (reference sequence). The V gene lost 6 bases and the J gene lost 4 bases, with 13 bases spanning the gap. The CDR3 loop spans 13 amino acids. The CDR3 DNA reads TGTGCCAGCAGTTGGGACACTAAATACGAGCAGTACTTC. It specifies CASSWDTKYEQYF.

This chain uses TRBV4-1 with TRBJ1-6; 7 nucleotides agree with TRBD1. Trimming took 6 bases from V and 9 from J; bases not matched to a gene: 20. The germline V gene has CDR1 MGHRA and CDR2 YSYEKL. This CDR3 contains 18 residues. Here the CDR3 DNA reads TGCGCCAGCAGATCCCTGGGGGCCGACAGGGCTCAGAGTTCACCCCTCCACTTT. It codes for CASRSLGADRAQSSPLHF.

J is TRBJ2-3 and V is TRBV7-3; D is undetermined. With 1 base removed from V and 0 bases from J, the gap between germline ends came to 11 bases. This CDR3 comprises 16 residues. CDR1 is SGHTA, CDR2 FQGTGA, per germline. The chain's CDR3 is CASSLKGPTSTDTQYF. The DNA for the CDR3 is TGTGCCAGCAGCTTAAAAGGGCCTACTAGCACAGATACGCAGTATTTT.

The rearrangement joins TRBV29-1 to TRBJ2-5, with D uncertain. This CDR3 spans 11 amino acids. V dropped 4 bases and J dropped 7 bases, with 10 bases sitting between them. The V gene's germline CDR1 is SQVTM and CDR2 ANQGSEA. The CDR3: CSVVPEGTQYF. DNA of the CDR3: TGCAGCGTTGTACCGGAAGGGACCCAGTACTTC.

This chain joins TRBV7-2 and TRBJ2-3, with unresolved D. CDR3 length: 13 residues. CDR1 and CDR2 from the germline V gene are SGHTA and FQGNSA. V dropped 3 bases and J dropped 5 bases, with 9 bases sitting between them. CDR3 protein: CASSFRLKDTQYF. The CDR3 region has the DNA TGTGCCAGCAGCTTCCGACTGAAAGATACGCAGTATTTT. Full variable domain (remainder filled in from reference TRBV7-2 and TRBJ2-3): GAGVSQSPSNKVTEKGKDVELRCDPISGHTALYWYRQSLGQGLEFLIYFQGNSAPDKSGLPSDRFSAERTGGSVSTLTIQRTQQEDSAVYLCASSFRLKDTQYFGPGTRLTVL.

The rearrangement uses TRBV5-1 and TRBJ2-7, with TRBD2 matching 8 bases. The CDR3 contains 17 residues. Germline loops: CDR1 SGHRS, CDR2 YFSETQ. V lost 1 base to trimming and J lost 6 bases; unmatched junction nucleotides: 15. The CDR3 region is CASSLSPWGAGVSEQYF. In DNA form, the CDR3 reads TGCGCCAGCAGCTTGTCCCCTTGGGGAGCGGGAGTATCCGAGCAGTACTTC.

The chain joins TRBV10-2 to TRBJ1-3, with D tentatively TRBD1 (6 bases). The CDR3 runs to 13 residues. V lost 4 bases to trimming and J lost 4 bases, with 8 bases between them. Germline V gives CDR1 WSHSY, CDR2 SAAADI. The CDR3 sequence: CASSGDRGNTIYF. Written as DNA, the CDR3 is TGCGCCAGCAGTGGAGACAGGGGAAACACCATATATTTT.

The chain couples TRBV7-2 to TRBJ1-5, with D uncertain. The V end lost 3 bases, the J end lost 5 bases, and 11 bases lay between the germline ends. This CDR3 region has 14 residues. Germline V lookup: CDR1 SGHTA, CDR2 FQGNSA. The CDR3 coding sequence is TGTGCCAGCAGCTTGTGGCCAGGTGATCAGCCCCAGCATTTT. Translated, it gives CASSLWPGDQPQHF.

The rearrangement uses TRBV29-1 and TRBJ2-3; D gene unclear. V was cut by 5 bases and J by 0 bases, with 9 bases left in between. Germline V gene lookup returns CDR1 SQVTM and CDR2 ANQGSEA. This CDR3 is 13 amino acids long. The CDR3 nucleotides are TGCAGCGTTTTAGCTGCTAGCACAGATACGCAGTATTTT. It codes for CSVLAASTDTQYF.

In this sample, this clonotype turned up a few times. This chain connects TRBV24-1 to TRBJ1-5, with 7 bases that match TRBD1. Germline V CDR1 and CDR2: KGHDR, SFDVKD. V was clipped by 9 bases and J by 0 bases; unmatched bases: 4. The CDR3 is 14 residues long. CDR3: CATDRDYSNQPQHF. CDR3 DNA sequence: TGTGCCACCGACAGGGACTATAGCAATCAGCCCCAGCATTTT.

CDR3 region: CASGRRQDSYEQYF. CDR3 DNA sequence: TGCGCCAGCGGTCGAAGACAGGACTCCTACGAGCAGTACTTC. The gene calls are TRBV5-1 and TRBJ2-7; D is perhaps TRBD1 (6 bases). The CDR3 is 14 residues long. From germline, CDR1 is SGHRS and CDR2 YFSETQ. The germline V and J ends were trimmed by 7 bases and 0 bases, with 14 bases remaining between them.

This clonotype has at least ten counts. The chain combines TRBV3-1 with TRBJ2-1, with TRBD2 matching 8 bases. With 4 bases clipped from V and 3 bases from J, the junction kept 17 bases outside the gene matches. This CDR3 is built from 19 residues. From germline, CDR1 is LGHDT and CDR2 YNNKEL (reference sequence). CDR3 protein: CASSPRGLGRREVYNEQFF. The DNA of the CDR3 is TGTGCCAGCAGCCCGAGGGGTCTGGGAAGGCGGGAGGTCTACAATGAGCAGTTCTTC.